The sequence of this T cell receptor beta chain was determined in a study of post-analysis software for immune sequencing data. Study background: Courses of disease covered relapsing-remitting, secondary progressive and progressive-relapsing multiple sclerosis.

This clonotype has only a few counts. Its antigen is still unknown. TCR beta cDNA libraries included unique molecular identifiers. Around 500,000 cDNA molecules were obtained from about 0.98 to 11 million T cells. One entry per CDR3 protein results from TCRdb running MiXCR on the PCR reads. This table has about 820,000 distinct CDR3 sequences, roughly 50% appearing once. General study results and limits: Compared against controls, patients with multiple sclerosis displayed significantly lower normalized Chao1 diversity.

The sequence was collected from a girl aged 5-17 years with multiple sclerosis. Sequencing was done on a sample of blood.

The CDR3 sequence is CASSPYRGLDAFF. CDR3 coding DNA: TGTGCCAGCAGTCCGTACAGGGGGCTGGACGCTTTCTTT. This chain joins TRBV27 and TRBJ1-1, with TRBD1 matching 9 bases. Germline V gene lookup returns CDR1 MNHEY and CDR2 SMNVEV (reference sequence). The trim removed 5 bases at V and 11 bases at J, leaving 9 bases unmatched. CDR3 length: 13 amino acids.